The 12 T cell receptor beta chains below come from one sample, sequenced in a study of HIV-infected patients and healthy controls. TCRdb reprocessed the 5' RACE reads with MiXCR, giving one entry per CDR3 protein. The table records roughly 70,000 distinct CDR3 sequences, about a sixth of them present only once. Sequencing used CD4+ T cells from blood. These receptors all come from a human donor in good health.

This clonotype was observed many times. The junction differs from germline at one of its ends, possibly a read error. The rearrangement joins TRBV15 to TRBJ1-5; D is possibly TRBD1 (5 bases). The CDR3 contains 15 residues. CDR1 LNHNV and CDR2 YYDKDF come from the germline V gene (reference sequence). DNA for the CDR3: TGTGCCACCAGCCGAGAGGCGGGGGTTGAGCAGCCCCAGCATTTT. Translated: CATSREAGVEQPQHF.

The chain uses TRBV7-2 and TRBJ2-7, with D unclear. Trimming cost V 5 bases and J 6 bases, with 17 bases left between them. Germline-derived CDR1 and CDR2 are SGHTA and FQGNSA. CDR3 length: 14 residues. The CDR3 here is CASSPPTRPGEQYF. The CDR3 region has the DNA TGTGCCAGCAGCCCCCCTACCCGGCCGGGCGAGCAGTACTTC.

This rearrangement joins TRBV12-3 or TRBV12-4 to TRBJ1-3; possibly TRBD1 for D (6 bases). The CDR3 has 13 residues. V was clipped by 7 bases and J by 3 bases, with 10 bases between them. CDR3 residues: CASTFRGGNTIYF. CDR3 coding DNA: TGTGCCAGCACATTCAGGGGTGGAAACACCATATATTTT.

This clonotype appeared many times. The chain uses TRBV20-1 and TRBJ2-2; D perhaps matches TRBD1 (6 bases). V dropped 0 bases and J dropped 3 bases, with 17 bases sitting between them. This CDR3 is built from 17 residues. From germline, CDR1 is DFQATT and CDR2 SNEGSKA (reference sequence). The DNA of the CDR3 is TGCAGTGCTAGAGATTCCAACAGGGTTTGGGACACCGGGGAGCTGTTTTTT. It yields the protein CSARDSNRVWDTGELFF.

This clonotype turned up a few times. This CDR3 reads CSVNNAGGVGGNTIYF. The CDR3 DNA sequence: TGCAGCGTTAATAACGCCGGGGGGGTAGGCGGAAACACCATATATTTT. The V call is TRBV29-1, the J call TRBJ1-3, with D tentatively TRBD1 (5 bases). The V and J ends lost 5 bases and 4 bases respectively, with 21 bases between them. Germline CDR1 is SQVTM and CDR2 is ANQGSEA. The CDR3 contains 16 residues.

The chain has TRBV25-1 and TRBJ1-2, with 8 bases aligning to TRBD1. Unmatched junction bases numbered 17, after V lost 3 bases and J lost 5 bases. The germline gives CDR1 MGHDK, CDR2 SYGVNS. The CDR3 consists of 18 residues. CDR3 DNA sequence: TGTGCCAGCAGTGACCCTTCCGGCCAACAGGGGGGTTTTTATGGCTACACCTTC. Encoded protein: CASSDPSGQQGGFYGYTF.

The V and J genes are TRBV7-2 and TRBJ2-3; the match to TRBD2 covers 8 bases. The V and J ends lost 2 bases and 0 bases, in that order; junction bases with no gene match: 10. The CDR3 covers 18 residues. The germline V gene encodes CDR1 SGHTA and CDR2 FQGNSA. In DNA, the CDR3 is TGTGCCAGCAGCTTAAGCCGGGTCGCTAGCGGGAGCACAGATACGCAGTATTTT. Translation: CASSLSRVASGSTDTQYF.

CDR3 coding DNA: TGTGCCAGCAGTTTGATGTCGCGGGGGCAGCAGCCCCAGCATTTT. As protein: CASSLMSRGQQPQHF. The V gene is TRBV12-3 or TRBV12-4, the J gene TRBJ1-5; weak D call: TRBD1 (6 bases). The length of the CDR3 is 15 residues. Trimming removed 3 bases at V and 7 bases at J, with 16 bases between.

This rearrangement joins TRBV11-2 to TRBJ2-3, with TRBD2 matching 11 bases. The J segment lost 3 bases and the V segment lost 5 bases, leaving 13 bases of the junction unmatched. There are 18 residues in the CDR3. CDR1 is SGHAT and CDR2 is FQNNGV in the germline V gene. DNA of the CDR3: TGTGCCAGCAGCGAGAGGGTGTTAGCGGGGGGGCCGACAGATACGCAGTATTTT. Its protein product is CASSERVLAGGPTDTQYF.

The sample holds a few counts of this clonotype. The V call is TRBV5-1, the J call TRBJ2-5; 10 nucleotides align to TRBD1. Looked up from germline, CDR1 is SGHRS and CDR2 is YFSETQ. After removal of 4 bases from V and 6 bases from J, the junction contained 12 bases not matched to a gene. The CDR3 is 16 amino acids. The CDR3 DNA follows: TGCGCCAGCAGCAAAGGACAGGGGGGAGAAGAAAAGACCCAGTACTTC. Its protein is CASSKGQGGEEKTQYF.

This clonotype was counted between two and nine times. J is TRBJ1-2 and V is TRBV6-2 or TRBV6-3; D remains ambiguous. V gave up 8 bases and J gave up 3 bases, with 16 bases separating them. The CDR3 runs to 14 residues. In germline, CDR1 is MNHEY, CDR2 SVGEGT. The CDR3 is CASQVEGHDYGYTF. The CDR3 DNA reads TGTGCCAGCCAGGTTGAAGGTCACGACTATGGCTACACCTTC.

This clonotype came up many times. This chain joins TRBV5-1 and TRBJ2-3; 15 bases agree with TRBD2. CDR1 is SGHRS and CDR2 is YFSETQ in the germline V gene. The CDR3 runs to 17 residues. V lost 4 bases to trimming and J lost 4 bases; unmatched junction nucleotides: 7. CDR3 protein: CASSGGLAGGPADTQYF. CDR3 DNA: TGCGCCAGCAGCGGCGGACTAGCGGGAGGGCCAGCAGATACGCAGTATTTT.